This entry describes one T cell receptor (beta chain). Sequenced by immunoSEQ multiplex PCR; TCRdb stores in-frame clones only, minus some. Of 70,000 to 95,000 clones listed, around 86% are singletons. Trimming left V 0 bases short and J 4 bases short, with 14 bases between. The germline V gene has CDR1 SGHRS and CDR2 YFSETQ. The CDR3 runs to 16 residues. Regarding time point: after dendritic cell vaccination, including at tumor progression/relapse. The data were obtained in a study of glioma-infiltrating T cells after dendritic cell vaccination. The TCR originated in a human donor with glioblastoma. The material sequenced was blood, taken after dendritic cell vaccination. This chain joins TRBV5-1 and TRBJ2-1; possibly TRBD2 for D (7 bases). CDR3 in DNA: TGCGCCAGCAGCTTGGAGGGGGGGTTTGTTTACAATGAGCAGTTCTTC. Protein sequence: CASSLEGGFVYNEQFF.